Shown below are 20 T cell receptor beta chains from a single sample sequenced in a study of T cells after posttransplantation cyclophosphamide. Cyclophosphamide on days +3 and +4 followed busulfan-fludarabine conditioning and a marrow graft. Sequencing used immunoSEQ multiplex PCR; TCRdb keeps in-frame clones, though not all of them. The sample records roughly 12,000 clones, about 1.9% being singletons. The starting material was PBMCs, obtained after allogeneic stem cell transplant with posttransplant cyclophosphamide. The receptors shown here come from a male patient in his thirties who received an allogeneic stem cell transplant from a related donor, was CMV-positive, and had no GVHD. Some T cells may originate from the graft donor.

The chain recombines TRBV9 with TRBJ2-3, with 9 positions matching TRBD2. The CDR3 loop spans 14 amino acids. V shed 5 bases and J 5 bases; nucleotides not matched to a gene: 6. Germline V gives CDR1 SGDLS, CDR2 YYNGEE. The CDR3 loop is CASSPGLAKDTQYF. In DNA, the CDR3 is TGTGCCAGCAGTCCGGGACTAGCAAAAGATACGCAGTATTTT.

This clone was seen a handful of times. The CDR3 region is CASSTQGNTIYF. CDR3 sequence (DNA): TGTGCCAGTAGTACACAAGGAAACACCATATATTTT. The chain employs TRBV19 and TRBJ1-3; D remains unclear. Germline CDR1 LNHDA, CDR2 SQIVND (reference sequence). CDR3 length equals 12 residues. With 4 bases removed from V and 4 bases from J, the gap between germline ends came to 5 bases.

This clone was counted between two and nine times. CDR3 DNA sequence: TGCAGCGTTCGCGGACAGGTTAACACCGGGGAGCTGTTTTTT. Translated: CSVRGQVNTGELFF. The chain links TRBV29-1 to TRBJ2-2; TRBD1 matches at 7 bases. Germline V gene data show CDR1 as SQVTM and CDR2 as ANQGSEA. The CDR3 length is 14 residues. The ends lost 5 bases at V and 2 bases at J; junction bases unmatched: 5.

This clone was observed a handful of times. The genes are TRBV6-5 and TRBJ2-7; a possible D gene is TRBD2 (6 bases). The V end was cut by 5 bases, the J end by 3 bases, with 8 bases between. The germline V gene encodes CDR1 MNHEY and CDR2 SVGAGI. The CDR3 consists of 12 residues. The CDR3 sequence: CASSVDYYEQYF. For the CDR3, the DNA is TGTGCCAGCAGTGTGGACTACTACGAGCAGTACTTC.

The chain joins TRBV6-1 to TRBJ1-1; the D gene is possibly TRBD1 (6 bases). Deletions cut 0 bases from V and 3 bases from J, with 17 bases between. From germline, CDR1 is MNHNS and CDR2 SASEGT. The CDR3 extends over 17 amino acids. The CDR3 sequence: CASSEASGVHMDTEAFF. The DNA of the CDR3 is TGTGCCAGCAGTGAAGCGTCAGGGGTTCATATGGACACTGAAGCTTTCTTT.

J is TRBJ2-1 and V is TRBV9, with D possibly being TRBD1 (6 bases). Germline loops: CDR1 SGDLS, CDR2 YYNGEE. The CDR3 contains 13 residues. The germline V and J ends were trimmed by 2 bases and 5 bases, with 8 bases remaining between them. The CDR3 protein is CASSVQGHNEQFF. The CDR3 DNA reads TGTGCCAGCAGCGTCCAGGGGCACAATGAGCAGTTCTTC.

The gene calls are TRBV18 and TRBJ2-1; 7 bases match TRBD1. Germline V gene data show CDR1 as KGHSH and CDR2 as LQKENI. Germline trimming cut 3 bases from V and 3 bases from J; bases unmatched to any gene: 14. This CDR3 spans 18 amino acids. In DNA, the CDR3 is TGTGCCAGCTCACCTGCGGGTGTCGCAGGGGGAAGCTACAATGAGCAGTTCTTC. Translated, it gives CASSPAGVAGGSYNEQFF.

This clone is categorized as medium-sized (0.01 to 0.1%). The CDR3 DNA reads as TGTGCCAGCATTGGACAGGCGTTCTATGGCTACACCTTC. It specifies CASIGQAFYGYTF. V is TRBV2 and J is TRBJ1-2; TRBD1 matches at 7 bases. Germline-derived CDR1 and CDR2 are SNHLY and FYNNEI. V dropped 7 bases and J dropped 4; count of bases not matched to a gene: 6. This CDR3 has 13 residues.

The chain recombines TRBV11-2 with TRBJ2-6; a possible D gene is TRBD1 (6 bases). V was shortened by 5 bases and J by 4 bases, with 12 bases between the two germline ends. CDR3 length: 15 residues. Per the germline V gene, CDR1 is SGHAT and CDR2 is FQNNGV. The CDR3 is CASSPTGSGANVLTF. In nucleotides, the CDR3 is TGTGCCAGCAGCCCTACAGGGTCCGGGGCCAACGTCCTGACTTTC.

The J gene is TRBJ1-4, the V gene TRBV30, with 7 bases that match TRBD1. CDR3 size: 13 residues. The junction had 8 bases not matched to a gene; V was cut back by 8 bases and J by 5 bases. The germline CDR1 and CDR2 sequences are GTSNPN and SVGIG (reference sequence). Here the CDR3 reads CARQTGPNEKLFF. The CDR3 DNA sequence: TGTGCCAGACAGACAGGGCCAAATGAAAAACTGTTTTTT.

A few counts support this clone. The rearrangement joins TRBV10-3 to TRBJ1-6, with 8 bases aligning to TRBD1. In germline, CDR1 is ENHRY, CDR2 SYGVKD. The CDR3 runs to 15 residues. V lost 2 bases, J lost 7 bases, and 4 bases stayed unmatched. The CDR3 nucleotides read TGTGCCATCAGTGAGGGACAGGGATCGAATTCACCCCTCCACTTT. This gives the protein CAISEGQGSNSPLHF.

This chain connects TRBV4-1 to TRBJ2-7; 7 bases match TRBD2. The length of the CDR3 is 14 residues. The J segment lost 4 bases and the V segment lost 2 bases, leaving 5 bases of the junction unmatched. Germline values: CDR1 MGHRA, CDR2 YSYEKL. In DNA, the CDR3 is TGCGCCAGCAGCCAATTTTCCGGGGGGTACGAGCAGTACTTC. This gives the protein CASSQFSGGYEQYF.

This clone appeared a few times. V gene TRBV5-1 combines with J gene TRBJ2-5, with 10 bases that match TRBD2. V gave up 4 bases and J gave up 5 bases; unmatched junction bases: 8. CDR1 SGHRS and CDR2 YFSETQ come from the germline V gene. The CDR3 loop spans 15 amino acids. The CDR3 DNA is TGCGCCAGCAGCGGAGCGGGGGGGCTCTGGGAGACCCAGTACTTC. Protein product: CASSGAGGLWETQYF. Full variable domain (missing parts from reference TRBV5-1 and TRBJ2-5): KAGVTQTPRYLIKTRGQQVTLSCSPISGHRSVSWYQQTPGQGLQFLFEYFSETQRNKGNFPGRFSGRQFSNSRSEMNVSTLELGDSALYLCASSGAGGLWETQYFGPGTRLLVL.

The chain uses TRBV9 and TRBJ2-7; TRBD2 might be the D (6 bases). The germline V and J ends were trimmed by 2 bases and 3 bases, with 15 bases remaining between them. Germline loops: CDR1 SGDLS, CDR2 YYNGEE. The CDR3 spans 15 residues. The CDR3 loop is CASSVRPGGRYEQYF. The CDR3 coding sequence is TGTGCCAGCAGCGTGAGGCCCGGGGGACGCTACGAGCAGTACTTC.

A note on this clone: The junction does not match germline at one end; this may be a read error. This chain connects TRBV12-5 to TRBJ2-7; TRBD1 matches at 10 bases. Per germline, CDR1 LGHNT and CDR2 FRNRAP. The CDR3 spans 10 residues. DNA for the CDR3: TGCGCGACAGGGGGCGGCGAGCAGTACTTC. This gives the protein CATGGGEQYF.

Only a few counts were recorded for this clone. The chain joins TRBV21-1 to TRBJ2-7; the table's TRBD2 call for D was not verified on the DNA. TRBV21-1 is reported as a pseudogene. The CDR3 extends over 14 amino acids. The CDR3 DNA reads TGTGCCAGCAGCAAACGCGCCTCTCGGGGCGAGCAGTACTTC. Translation gives CASSKRASRGEQYF.

The chain employs TRBV7-2 and TRBJ2-5, with 8 bases that match TRBD2. The V gene's germline CDR1 is SGHTA and CDR2 FQGNSA. Unmatched junction bases numbered 15, after V lost 10 bases and J lost 2 bases. This CDR3 has 16 amino acids. CDR3 amino acids: CATREGAGWGQETQYF. The CDR3 nucleotides read TGTGCCACCCGGGAGGGAGCGGGGTGGGGGCAAGAGACCCAGTACTTC.

This clone has just a few counts. The genes are TRBV27 and TRBJ1-1, with a possible D match to TRBD1 (6 bases). CDR3 length equals 12 residues. Per the germline V gene, CDR1 is MNHEY and CDR2 is SMNVEV (reference sequence). V was shortened by 5 bases and J by 7 bases, with 11 bases between the two germline ends. CDR3 region: CASSVHRDEAFF. Written as DNA, the CDR3 is TGTGCCAGCAGTGTCCACAGGGATGAAGCTTTCTTT.

The V call is TRBV6-1, the J call TRBJ1-5, with a tentative D call TRBD1 (6 bases). Germline V lookup: CDR1 MNHNS, CDR2 SASEGT. The CDR3 sequence is 14 residues long. Trimming removed 5 bases from V and 3 bases from J, with 11 bases in between. DNA for the CDR3: TGTGCCAGCAGTCCAACAGGGCCCAATCAGCCCCAGCATTTT. Translated: CASSPTGPNQPQHF.

The V and J genes are TRBV7-9 and TRBJ2-1; 9 bases fit TRBD2. Trimming cost V 3 bases and J 5 bases; bases outside gene matches: 8. Germline V gene lookup returns CDR1 SEHNR and CDR2 FQNEAQ (reference sequence). The CDR3 is 16 amino acids. The CDR3 DNA reads as TGTGCCAGCAGCTTCAGAGCGGGGGGCTCTAACAATGAGCAGTTCTTC. This gives the protein CASSFRAGGSNNEQFF.